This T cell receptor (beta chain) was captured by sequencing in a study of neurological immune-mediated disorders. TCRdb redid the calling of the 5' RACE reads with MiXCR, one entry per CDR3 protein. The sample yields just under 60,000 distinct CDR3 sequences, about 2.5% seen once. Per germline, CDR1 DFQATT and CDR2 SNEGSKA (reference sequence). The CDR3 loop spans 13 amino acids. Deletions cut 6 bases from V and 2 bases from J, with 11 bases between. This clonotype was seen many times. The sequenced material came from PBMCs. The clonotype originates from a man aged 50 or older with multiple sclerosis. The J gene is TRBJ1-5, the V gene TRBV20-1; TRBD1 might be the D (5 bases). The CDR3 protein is CSAVGGGNQPQHF. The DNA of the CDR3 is TGCAGTGCCGTGGGGGGGGGCAATCAGCCCCAGCATTTT.